The rows below give T cell receptor beta chains drawn from one sample of a study of blood T cell repertoires in COVID-19. The table came from immunoSEQ multiplex PCR; TCRdb's copy has only in-frame clones and leaves some out. The sample lists hundreds of thousands of clones, around 87% occurring once. Input material: peripheral blood. The source is a woman aged 60 to 75 with COVID-19, enrolled during active disease. Both conserved end residues are part of each CDR3. A D gene is named only where the DNA matches it firmly. For some rows the clone size is stated as once, few or many, or as a class when expanded; others skip it.

>13|TRBV7-2|.|.|TRBJ1-5
CASSSDRYQPQHF
TGTGCCAGCAGTTCTGACAGATATCAGCCCCAGCATTTT
>16|TRBV15|TRBD2|.|TRBJ2-7
CATSSKTSGVTYEQYF
TGTGCCACCAGCAGCAAGACTAGCGGGGTTACCTACGAGCAGTACTTC
>17|TRBV3-1/TRBV3-2|TRBD2|.|TRBJ2-5
CASSHYSGGERQETQYF
TGTGCCAGCAGCCATTATTCGGGGGGGGAACGTCAAGAGACCCAGTACTTC
>17|TRBV3-1/TRBV3-2|TRBD2|.|TRBJ2-3
CASSRPPLAGGVDTQYF
TGTGCCAGCAGCCGCCCGCCACTAGCGGGGGGTGTGGATACGCAGTATTTT
>16|TRBV27|TRBD1|.|TRBJ1-1
CASSLRLEGAGTEAFF
TGTGCCAGCAGTTTAAGGCTAGAGGGGGCGGGTACTGAAGCTTTCTTT
>14|TRBV9|.|.|TRBJ2-7
CASSVASDSYEQYF
TGTGCCAGCAGCGTAGCTTCCGACAGCTACGAGCAGTACTTC
>14|TRBV6-2/TRBV6-3|.|.|TRBJ1-1
CASSYSRGNTEAFF
TGTGCCAGCAGTTACAGTAGGGGAAACACTGAAGCTTTCTTT
>14|TRBV11-2|.|.|TRBJ1-6
CASSIELSGSPLHF
TGTGCCAGCAGCATCGAACTAAGTGGTTCACCCCTCCACTTT
>17|TRBV21-1|.|.|TRBJ2-5
CASSKAPVGGEQETQYF
TGTGCCAGCAGCAAAGCGCCTGTCGGGGGGGAACAGGAGACCCAGTACTTC
>12|TRBV19|.|.|TRBJ1-4
CASSMLFEKLFF
TGTGCCAGTAGTATGCTATTCGAAAAACTGTTTTTT
>19|TRBV5-1|TRBD2|.|TRBJ2-2
CASSLRLAGARVRSGELFF
TGCGCCAGCAGCTTGAGACTAGCGGGGGCCCGCGTGCGAAGTGGGGAGCTGTTTTTT
>13|TRBV6-6|.|.|TRBJ1-1
CASSLRGGTEAFF
TGTGCCAGCAGTTTAAGAGGGGGCACTGAAGCTTTCTTT
>16|TRBV7-2|TRBD2|.|TRBJ2-1
CASSLGGGGVVGEQFF
TGTGCCAGCAGCTTAGGAGGCGGGGGGGTGGTTGGTGAGCAGTTCTTC
>14|TRBV7-2|.|.|TRBJ1-2
CASSLSRAWDGYTF
TGTGCCAGCAGCTTGTCCAGGGCCTGGGATGGCTACACCTTC
>13|TRBV5-1|.|.|TRBJ1-4
CASSFAGNEKLFF
TGCGCCAGCAGCTTTGCAGGGAATGAAAAACTGTTTTTT
>15|TRBV18|TRBD2|.|TRBJ2-7
CASSQTSGGTHEQYF
TGTGCCAGCTCCCAGACTAGCGGGGGGACCCACGAGCAGTACTTC
>16|TRBV5-4|TRBD2|once|TRBJ2-3
CASSLLAGASTDTQYF
TGTGCCAGCAGCTTACTAGCGGGGGCCAGCACAGATACGCAGTATTTT
>15|TRBV19|.|.|TRBJ2-3
CASSMDQVSTDTQYF
TGTGCCAGTAGTATGGATCAGGTTAGCACAGATACGCAGTATTTT
>14|TRBV21-1|.|.|TRBJ1-3
CASGALFSGNTIYF
TGTGCCAGCGGGGCACTGTTCTCTGGAAACACCATATATTTT
>12|TRBV5-4|.|once|TRBJ1-2
CASSLDRYGYTF
TGTGCCAGCAGCTTGGACAGATATGGCTACACCTTC
>15|TRBV4-2|.|.|TRBJ1-4
CASSGSARGNEKLFF
TGTGCCAGCAGCGGATCAGCTAGGGGTAATGAAAAACTGTTTTTT
>13|TRBV6-5|.|.|TRBJ2-5
CASRHRSQETQYF
TGTGCCAGCAGGCACAGGAGCCAAGAGACCCAGTACTTC
>15|TRBV7-2|.|.|TRBJ2-7
CASSYGGPLSYEQYF
TGTGCCAGCAGCTACGGGGGGCCGCTGTCCTACGAGCAGTACTTC
>18|TRBV6-1|TRBD1|.|TRBJ1-5
CASSVDRGLLYSNQPQHF
TGTGCCAGCAGTGTGGACAGGGGCCTTCTCTATAGCAATCAGCCCCAGCATTTT
>11|TRBV30|.|.|TRBJ2-7
CAWSGAYEQYF
TGTGCCTGGAGTGGAGCCTACGAGCAGTACTTC
>15|TRBV6-5|.|.|TRBJ2-3
CASNPGGAGTDTQYF
TGTGCCAGCAATCCGGGGGGCGCGGGCACAGATACGCAGTATTTT
>17|TRBV5-1|TRBD1|.|TRBJ1-1
CASSLAVTGGLNTEAFF
TGCGCCAGCAGCTTGGCTGTGACAGGGGGCTTGAACACTGAAGCTTTCTTT
>12|TRBV7-2|.|.|TRBJ2-5
CASSLLSETQYF
TGTGCCAGCAGCTTACTCTCGGAGACCCAGTACTTC
>16|TRBV5-5|TRBD1|.|TRBJ2-5
CASSLVSGGPQETQYF
TGTGCCAGCAGCTTGGTTTCAGGGGGCCCCCAAGAGACCCAGTACTTC
>13|TRBV6-1|.|.|TRBJ2-1
CASSDQVRNEQFF
TGTGCCAGCAGTGACCAGGTTAGGAATGAGCAGTTCTTC
>14|TRBV19|TRBD1|.|TRBJ2-7
CASRKQGATYEQYF
TGTGCCAGTAGAAAACAGGGGGCGACCTACGAGCAGTACTTC
>12|TRBV12-3/TRBV12-4|.|once|TRBJ1-1
CASSWTFVEAFF
TGTGCCAGCAGTTGGACATTCGTTGAAGCTTTCTTT
>15|TRBV27|TRBD1|.|TRBJ2-2
CASTRDRLNTGELFF
TGTGCCAGCACCCGGGACAGGCTGAACACCGGGGAGCTGTTTTTT
>16|TRBV3-1/TRBV3-2|TRBD1|few|TRBJ2-7
CASSQVAGQGSYEQYF
TGTGCCAGCAGCCAAGTTGCGGGACAGGGTAGCTACGAGCAGTACTTC
>13|TRBV5-1|.|.|TRBJ1-4
CASSLGGNEKLFF
TGCGCCAGCAGCTTGGGAGGAAATGAAAAACTGTTTTTT
>17|TRBV10-1|TRBD1|.|TRBJ2-7
CASSERDRDLWPYEQYF
TGCGCCAGCAGTGAGAGGGACAGGGACCTTTGGCCCTACGAGCAGTACTTC
>15|TRBV11-2|.|few|TRBJ2-5
CASSSSEGGSETQYF
TGTGCCAGCAGCTCCTCCGAGGGGGGGTCAGAGACCCAGTACTTC
>15|TRBV30|TRBD2|.|TRBJ2-1
CAWSVRTSGGNEQFF
TGTGCCTGGAGTGTAAGGACTAGCGGGGGTAATGAGCAGTTCTTC
>17|TRBV3-1/TRBV3-2|TRBD2|.|TRBJ2-1
CASSPGSGGTLYNEQFF
TGTGCCAGCAGCCCGGGAAGCGGGGGGACCCTCTACAATGAGCAGTTCTTC
>15|TRBV7-9|.|.|TRBJ1-4
CASSLFTGGNEKLFF
TGTGCCAGCAGCTTGTTCACAGGTGGGAATGAAAAACTGTTTTTT
>14|TRBV5-1|TRBD1|.|TRBJ2-7
CASSLTTGGYEQYF
TGCGCCAGCAGCTTGACGACAGGGGGCTACGAGCAGTACTTC
>15|TRBV19|TRBD1|.|TRBJ2-7
CASSAGTGDSYEQYF
TGTGCCAGTAGTGCTGGGACAGGAGACTCCTACGAGCAGTACTTC
>17|TRBV5-1|TRBD2|once|TRBJ2-1
CASSLGPSGGALDEQFF
TGCGCCAGCAGCTTGGGTCCTAGCGGGGGGGCTTTGGATGAGCAGTTCTTC
>11|TRBV6-6|.|.|TRBJ1-2
CASVRAYGYTF
TGTGCCAGTGTCAGGGCTTATGGCTACACCTTC
>14|TRBV6-5|TRBD1|.|TRBJ1-1
CASSSLRGPGEAFF
TGTGCCAGCAGTTCCCTCAGGGGGCCAGGTGAAGCTTTCTTT
>14|TRBV14|.|.|TRBJ1-4
CASSFTGTGEKLFF
TGTGCCAGCAGCTTCACAGGGACCGGTGAAAAACTGTTTTTT
>11|TRBV19|TRBD1|.|TRBJ1-2
CAATGAYGYTF
TGTGCCGCGACAGGGGCCTATGGCTACACCTTC
>13|TRBV7-2|TRBD1|.|TRBJ1-4
CASSLLTGDKLFF
TGTGCCAGCAGCTTGCTGACAGGGGATAAACTGTTTTTT
>14|TRBV6-5|.|.|TRBJ1-1
CASRTGTPNRRAFF
TGTGCCAGCAGAACCGGGACACCAAATCGGAGAGCTTTCTTT
>13|TRBV18|.|.|TRBJ2-5
CASSPGLQETQYF
TGTGCCAGCTCACCGGGACTCCAAGAGACCCAGTACTTC
>16|TRBV19|.|.|TRBJ2-4
CASSRTGGGAKNIQYF
TGTGCCAGTAGTCGGACAGGAGGGGGGGCCAAAAACATTCAGTACTTC
>18|TRBV13|TRBD1|.|TRBJ1-3
CASSPLFGTGPSGNTIYF
TGTGCCAGCAGCCCGTTGTTTGGGACAGGCCCTTCTGGAAACACCATATATTTT
>16|TRBV18|.|few|TRBJ1-1
CASSPPSGIRATEAFF
TGTGCCAGCTCACCACCGTCAGGGATCAGAGCCACTGAAGCTTTCTTT